Listed here are 32 T cell receptor beta chains from one sample, sequenced in a study of blood T cells in healthy people across ages. With a J-beta primer mix and a sample-barcoded 5' primer, a second PCR ran about 6 to 11 cycles. TCRdb re-analysed the 5' RACE reads in MiXCR, keeping a single row per CDR3 protein. The sample has some 790,000 distinct CDR3 sequences; about 30% are singletons. The specimen sequenced was blood. Every receptor here comes from a woman older than 75 in good health.

This clonotype was counted at least ten times. The chain is built from TRBV4-3 and TRBJ2-5, with D perhaps matching TRBD2 (5 bases). Trimming stripped 1 base from V and 3 bases from J, with 9 bases between. Germline V gene lookup returns CDR1 LGHNA and CDR2 YSLEER. The CDR3 totals 14 residues. The CDR3 reads CASSQGLREETQYF. In DNA, the CDR3 is TGCGCCAGCAGCCAAGGGCTGCGGGAAGAGACCCAGTACTTC.

In its sample, this clonotype was seen many times. The rearrangement links TRBV28 to TRBJ2-3; D might be TRBD2 (5 bases). V was shortened by 11 bases and J by 0 bases, with 9 bases between the two germline ends. In germline, CDR1 is MDHEN, CDR2 SYDVKM. The CDR3 sequence is 12 residues long. The CDR3 DNA reads as TGTGCCCTAGGGAGAAGCACAGATACGCAGTATTTT. Encoded protein: CALGRSTDTQYF.

The chain is built from TRBV21-1 and TRBJ2-2. TRBV21-1 is a documented pseudogene. The length of the CDR3 is 15 residues. The CDR3 loop is CASSKAIANTGELFF. CDR3 sequence (DNA): TGTGCCAGCAGCAAAGCCATCGCGAACACCGGGGAGCTGTTTTTT.

The chain employs TRBV27 and TRBJ2-3, with 7 positions matching TRBD2. The CDR3 is made up of 15 amino acids. Germline V gene lookup returns CDR1 MNHEY and CDR2 SMNVEV (reference sequence). Trimming cost V 3 bases and J 6 bases; bases outside gene matches: 9. For the CDR3, the DNA is TGTGCCAGCAGTTTTGAAGCGCGGGGAGGGGATACGCAGTATTTT. Protein sequence: CASSFEARGGDTQYF.

This clonotype was observed once. A read error may explain this, as a much larger clone is one base away. The rearrangement uses TRBV11-2 and TRBJ2-3; 7 nucleotides match TRBD2. This CDR3 is built from 16 residues. Germline V CDR1 and CDR2: SGHAT, FQNNGV. J was trimmed by 7 bases and V by 8 bases; bases with no gene match: 18. The CDR3 nucleotides read TGTGCCAGCGGCCCCCCGAGGGTAGCGGGCCCTTATACGCAGTATTTT. It codes for CASGPPRVAGPYTQYF. Complete variable domain (other parts from reference TRBV11-2 and TRBJ2-3): EAGVAQSPRYKIIEKRQSVAFWCNPISGHATLYWYQQILGQGPKLLIQFQNNGVVDDSQLPKDRFSAERLKGVDSTLKIQPAKLEDSAVYLCASGPPRVAGPYTQYFGPGTRLTVL.

The sample holds many counts of this clonotype. The rearrangement joins TRBV12-3 or TRBV12-4 to TRBJ2-2; 9 bases are a match to TRBD2. Germline trimming cut 5 bases from V and 1 base from J; bases unmatched to any gene: 2. This CDR3 spans 15 amino acids. The CDR3 nucleotides read TGTGCCAGCAGTCTTAGCGGGGGGAACACCGGGGAGCTGTTTTTT. Its protein is CASSLSGGNTGELFF.

Many counts were recorded for this clonotype. J is TRBJ1-5 and V is TRBV6-2 or TRBV6-3, with D maybe TRBD1 (5 bases). CDR1 and CDR2 from the germline V gene are MNHEY and SVGEGT. CDR3 length: 15 amino acids. V shed 7 bases and J shed 1 base, with 14 bases lying between them. This CDR3 reads CASTFAGLSNQPQHF. Written as DNA, the CDR3 is TGTGCCAGCACCTTCGCAGGGTTGAGCAATCAGCCCCAGCATTTT.

This chain links TRBV4-3 with TRBJ1-2; the D is unclear. This CDR3 comprises 13 residues. The V end lost 5 bases, the J end lost 7 bases, and 14 bases lay between the germline ends. CDR1 is LGHNA, CDR2 YSLEER, per germline. The CDR3 loop is CASSSDTFSGYTF. CDR3 nucleotide sequence: TGCGCCAGCAGCTCAGACACCTTTAGTGGCTACACCTTC.

Ten or more counts support this clonotype. The chain recombines TRBV18 with TRBJ2-5, with TRBD1 identical over 7 bases. Germline V gene lookup returns CDR1 KGHSH and CDR2 LQKENI. Germline trimming cut 0 bases from V and 5 bases from J; bases unmatched to any gene: 3. The CDR3 sequence is 14 residues long. The CDR3 reads CASSPPQGLETQYF. CDR3 DNA: TGTGCCAGCTCACCACCACAGGGGTTGGAGACCCAGTACTTC. The complete variable domain, with remaining parts taken from reference TRBV18 and TRBJ2-5, reads NAGVMQNPRHLVRRRGQEARLRCSPMKGHSHVYWYRQLPEEGLKFMVYLQKENIIDESGMPKERFSAEFPKEGPSILRIQQVVRGDSAAYFCASSPPQGLETQYFGPGTRLLVL.

This clonotype was detected ten times or more. The chain combines TRBV10-3 with TRBJ1-6; tentatively, D is TRBD1 (6 bases). Germline V gene sequence: CDR1 ENHRY, CDR2 SYGVKD. The CDR3 has 17 residues. The V and J ends lost 4 bases and 0 bases respectively, with 13 bases between them. CDR3 coding DNA: TGTGCCATCAGTGGAACAGGGAAGAGCTCCTATAATTCACCCCTCCACTTT. It is translated as CAISGTGKSSYNSPLHF.

With regard to this clonotype: Just one base apart from a much larger clone, this may be a read error. The rearrangement uses TRBV29-1 and TRBJ2-3; D is possibly TRBD1 or TRBD2 (5 bases each). The V end lost 4 bases, the J end lost 7 bases, and 18 bases lay between the germline ends. The CDR3 length is 14 residues. In germline, CDR1 is SQVTM, CDR2 ANQGSEA. This chain's CDR3 is CSVGEWESGHTQYF. In DNA form, the CDR3 reads TGCAGCGTTGGCGAGTGGGAGTCGGGGCATACGCAGTATTTT.

This clonotype appeared many times. V gene TRBV4-3 combines with J gene TRBJ1-1, with 12 positions matching TRBD1. The CDR3 length is 14 residues. J lost 4 bases, V lost 4 bases, and 1 base had no gene match. The germline V gene encodes CDR1 LGHNA and CDR2 YSLEER. CDR3 region: CASSRDRGRTEAFF. CDR3 DNA: TGCGCCAGCAGCCGGGACAGGGGGCGCACTGAAGCTTTCTTT.

This clonotype has a count of ten or more. The chain is built from TRBV9 and TRBJ1-2, with D uncertain. Germline V gene sequence: CDR1 SGDLS, CDR2 YYNGEE. V lost 2 bases to trimming and J lost 2 bases, with 7 bases between them. The CDR3 loop spans 13 amino acids. The DNA for the CDR3 is TGTGCCAGCAGCGTGGATGACAACTATGGCTACACCTTC. It translates to CASSVDDNYGYTF.

The table lists this clonotype with a few counts. The chain combines TRBV12-3 or TRBV12-4 with TRBJ2-7; the match to TRBD1 covers 7 bases. CDR3 length: 13 amino acids. With 6 bases clipped from V and 7 bases from J, the junction kept 9 bases outside the gene matches. Here the CDR3 DNA reads TGTGCCAGCAGCCGTACAGGGGTCAATGAGCAGTACTTC. It yields the protein CASSRTGVNEQYF.

The table lists this clonotype with many counts. This rearrangement joins TRBV5-6 to TRBJ2-7, with D possibly being TRBD1 (5 bases). Trimming took off 4 bases at V and 1 base at J, with 15 bases between the two ends. The CDR3 covers 15 residues. Germline V gene sequence: CDR1 SGHDT, CDR2 YYEEEE. The CDR3 DNA reads as TGTGCCAGCAGCCCGGCAGGGAAAAATTCCTACGAGCAGTACTTC. This encodes CASSPAGKNSYEQYF.

The J gene is TRBJ2-1, the V gene TRBV20-1; TRBD1 aligns across 9 bases. The CDR3 runs to 15 residues. The V segment lost 4 bases and the J segment 3 bases; nucleotides outside the gene matches: 7. Per the germline V gene, CDR1 is DFQATT and CDR2 is SNEGSKA (reference sequence). The CDR3 region is CSAITGTGSYNEQFF. CDR3 nucleotide sequence: TGCAGTGCTATCACCGGGACAGGGAGCTACAATGAGCAGTTCTTC.

The V gene is TRBV18, the J gene TRBJ2-3, with D possibly being TRBD2 (6 bases). Germline assignment: CDR1 KGHSH and CDR2 LQKENI. Between the trimmed V and J ends, which lost 3 bases and 4 bases, there was a span of 11 bases. The CDR3 spans 14 residues. CDR3 sequence: CASSPPGLPDTQYF. The CDR3 coding sequence is TGTGCCAGCTCACCCCCGGGACTCCCAGATACGCAGTATTTT.

The chain has TRBV29-1 and TRBJ2-1, with TRBD2 matching over 8 bases. This CDR3 region has 17 residues. The V segment lost 0 bases and the J segment 4 bases; nucleotides outside the gene matches: 11. Germline V gene data show CDR1 as SQVTM and CDR2 as ANQGSEA. The chain's CDR3 is CSVEDARTGLVYNEQFF. DNA of the CDR3: TGCAGCGTTGAAGATGCGCGGACGGGACTAGTATACAATGAGCAGTTCTTC.

The chain uses TRBV7-2 and TRBJ2-2; D remains unclear. This CDR3 has 15 residues. CDR1 and CDR2 (germline): SGHTA, FQGNSA. Trimming left V 1 base short and J 1 base short, with 7 bases between. Here the CDR3 DNA reads TGTGCCAGCAGCTTAGTGTCGGGGAACACCGGGGAGCTGTTTTTT. Protein sequence: CASSLVSGNTGELFF.

This clonotype was recorded at least ten times. The chain joins TRBV6-6 to TRBJ2-7, with D possibly TRBD2 on 6 matching bases. The CDR3 loop spans 14 amino acids. Germline lookup yields CDR1 MNHNY and CDR2 SVGAGI (reference sequence). Trimming shortened V by 6 bases and J by 2 bases, and 14 bases separated the two germline ends. CDR3 sequence reads: CASSSGSGAYEQYF. The CDR3 DNA sequence: TGTGCCAGCAGCTCCGGCTCGGGGGCCTACGAGCAGTACTTC.

This clonotype was seen only a few times. The V gene is TRBV6-5, the J gene TRBJ1-5; 7 bases line up with TRBD1. The CDR3 totals 15 residues. With V trimmed by 5 bases and J by 3 bases, 7 bases remained unmatched. Per germline, CDR1 MNHEY and CDR2 SVGAGI. CDR3 sequence: CASSATGFNNQPQHF. The CDR3 DNA is TGTGCCAGCAGTGCGACAGGGTTTAACAATCAGCCCCAGCATTTT.

This clonotype was counted many times. The rearrangement uses TRBV7-2 and TRBJ2-3, with a weak D call TRBD2 (5 bases). The CDR3 loop spans 15 amino acids. Germline V CDR1 and CDR2: SGHTA, FQGNSA. V was trimmed by 1 base and J by 4 bases, leaving 12 bases between them. The CDR3, as DNA: TGTGCCAGCAGCTTAGGGCCGGAGGTTTCAGATACGCAGTATTTT. Amino acids: CASSLGPEVSDTQYF. Combining the CDR3 with reference TRBV7-2 and TRBJ2-3 gives the whole variable domain GAGVSQSPSNKVTEKGKDVELRCDPISGHTALYWYRQSLGQGLEFLIYFQGNSAPDKSGLPSDRFSAERTGGSVSTLTIQRTQQEDSAVYLCASSLGPEVSDTQYFGPGTRLTVL.

This clonotype occurred a few times. The chain combines TRBV19 with TRBJ1-5; TRBD1 might be the D (5 bases). Trimming stripped 6 bases from V and 6 bases from J, with 24 bases between. Germline CDR1 LNHDA, CDR2 SQIVND (reference sequence). This CDR3 has 17 residues. The CDR3 sequence is CASSSGSGAKTFQPQHF. The CDR3 nucleotides are TGTGCCAGTAGCTCAGGGTCTGGGGCTAAGACCTTTCAGCCCCAGCATTTT.

This clonotype was seen ten or more times. The chain employs TRBV7-9 and TRBJ1-6, with a possible D match to TRBD1 (5 bases). CDR3 length: 13 residues. V lost 5 bases to trimming and J lost 9 bases, with 11 bases between them. Germline V gene data show CDR1 as SEHNR and CDR2 as FQNEAQ (reference sequence). The CDR3 DNA follows: TGTGCCAGCAGCCACGGGCAGGGTTCACCCCTCCACTTT. It codes for CASSHGQGSPLHF.

DNA of the CDR3: TGCAGTGCTAGAGCGACTAGCGGGGGGCCCATTGTAACGATGGCCCAGTACTTC. Translating gives CSARATSGGPIVTMAQYF. This rearrangement joins TRBV20-1 to TRBJ2-5, with 13 bases lining up with TRBD2. The CDR3 has 18 amino acids. Germline V gene data show CDR1 as DFQATT and CDR2 as SNEGSKA (reference sequence). After removal of 1 base from V and 9 bases from J, the junction contained 17 bases not matched to a gene.

This clonotype has just a few counts. CDR3 in amino acids: CAWSVLVWEDTEAFF. The CDR3 DNA reads TGTGCCTGGAGTGTACTTGTTTGGGAGGACACTGAAGCTTTCTTT. The chain links TRBV30 to TRBJ1-1; D not certain. Trimming removed 0 bases at V and 3 bases at J, with 14 bases between. Germline V gene lookup returns CDR1 GTSNPN and CDR2 SVGIG (reference sequence). This CDR3 has 15 amino acids.

Notes on this clonotype: This sequence may be a read error, since a much larger clone differs from it by one base. The chain has TRBV27 and TRBJ2-7; 7 positions match TRBD1. Per germline, CDR1 MNHEY and CDR2 SMNVEV (reference sequence). V dropped 6 bases and J dropped 2; count of bases not matched to a gene: 13. This CDR3 spans 16 amino acids. The CDR3 region has the DNA TGTGCCAGCAGCCGCCACAGAGGACAGGTCCCCTACGAGCAGTACTTC. Translated, it gives CASSRHRGQVPYEQYF.

This clonotype was observed a handful of times. CDR3 DNA: TGTGCCAGCAGTGATGCGACGGGGCAGTACTTC. Translation gives CASSDATGQYF. The chain couples TRBV6-5 to TRBJ2-4, with D possibly being TRBD2 (5 bases). The CDR3 has 11 amino acids. Trimming removed 5 bases from V and 13 bases from J, with 12 bases in between. From germline, CDR1 is MNHEY and CDR2 SVGAGI.

This clonotype was observed a single time. The chain couples TRBV12-3 or TRBV12-4 to TRBJ1-2; 7 bases map to TRBD1. V lost 7 bases to trimming and J lost 4 bases; unmatched junction nucleotides: 9. The CDR3 spans 14 residues. The CDR3 DNA reads as TGTGCCAGCACCCCGGGACAGACTACCTATGGCTACACCTTC. It codes for CASTPGQTTYGYTF.

This clonotype appeared many times. The gene calls are TRBV12-3 or TRBV12-4 and TRBJ2-4; 13 bases map to TRBD2. Trimming removed 5 bases from V and 0 bases from J; junction bases left unmatched: 10. The CDR3 covers 19 residues. The chain's CDR3 is CASSGGLAGTRLAKNIQYF. The CDR3 DNA follows: TGTGCCAGCAGTGGGGGACTAGCGGGGACACGGCTAGCCAAAAACATTCAGTACTTC.

There are many counts of this clonotype. This CDR3 reads CASSFGGQGSYEQYF. In DNA form, the CDR3 reads TGTGCCAGCAGCTTCGGGGGACAGGGGTCCTACGAGCAGTACTTC. The V and J genes are TRBV7-8 and TRBJ2-7; 10 bases map to TRBD1. There are 15 residues in the CDR3. CDR1 and CDR2 from the germline V gene are SGHVS and FQNEAQ. Unmatched junction bases numbered 3, after V lost 3 bases and J lost 1 base. Drawing the rest from reference TRBV7-8 and TRBJ2-7, the complete variable domain is GAGVSQSPRYKVAKRGQDVALRCDPISGHVSLFWYQQALGQGPEFLTYFQNEAQLDKSGLPSDRFFAERPEGSVSTLKIQRTQQEDSAVYLCASSFGGQGSYEQYFGPGTRLTVT.

Worth noting for this clonotype: This clone may be a read error of a much larger clone one base away. The chain employs TRBV20-1 and TRBJ2-5, with D uncertain. The tail of the sequence fits TRBJ2-7 better, so the J call may be wrong. This CDR3 is 11 amino acids long. CDR1 and CDR2 (germline): DFQATT, SNEGSKA (reference sequence). In DNA, the CDR3 is TGCAGTGCTAGTGAAGTCTACGAGCAGTACTTC. Translated, it gives CSASEVYEQYF.